This TCR beta chain was obtained from a study of T cell responses to AZD1222 COVID-19 vaccine. This clone was observed a single time. Produced via immunoSEQ multiplex PCR; TCRdb's table is partial and in-frame only. The sample records more than 140,000 clones, about 87% being singletons. This CDR3 is 13 amino acids long. Per the germline V gene, CDR1 is SGHNT and CDR2 is YYREEE (reference sequence). V was trimmed by 3 bases and J by 1 base, leaving 8 bases between them. The sequence was obtained from an adult in good health. The sample in question was peripheral blood, obtained on day 0 of MenACWY control vaccination. The V gene is TRBV5-4, the J gene TRBJ2-7; D is perhaps TRBD1 or TRBD2 (5 bases each). This chain's CDR3 is CASSWDRSYEQYF. CDR3 DNA sequence: TGTGCCAGCAGCTGGGACCGTTCCTACGAGCAGTACTTC.